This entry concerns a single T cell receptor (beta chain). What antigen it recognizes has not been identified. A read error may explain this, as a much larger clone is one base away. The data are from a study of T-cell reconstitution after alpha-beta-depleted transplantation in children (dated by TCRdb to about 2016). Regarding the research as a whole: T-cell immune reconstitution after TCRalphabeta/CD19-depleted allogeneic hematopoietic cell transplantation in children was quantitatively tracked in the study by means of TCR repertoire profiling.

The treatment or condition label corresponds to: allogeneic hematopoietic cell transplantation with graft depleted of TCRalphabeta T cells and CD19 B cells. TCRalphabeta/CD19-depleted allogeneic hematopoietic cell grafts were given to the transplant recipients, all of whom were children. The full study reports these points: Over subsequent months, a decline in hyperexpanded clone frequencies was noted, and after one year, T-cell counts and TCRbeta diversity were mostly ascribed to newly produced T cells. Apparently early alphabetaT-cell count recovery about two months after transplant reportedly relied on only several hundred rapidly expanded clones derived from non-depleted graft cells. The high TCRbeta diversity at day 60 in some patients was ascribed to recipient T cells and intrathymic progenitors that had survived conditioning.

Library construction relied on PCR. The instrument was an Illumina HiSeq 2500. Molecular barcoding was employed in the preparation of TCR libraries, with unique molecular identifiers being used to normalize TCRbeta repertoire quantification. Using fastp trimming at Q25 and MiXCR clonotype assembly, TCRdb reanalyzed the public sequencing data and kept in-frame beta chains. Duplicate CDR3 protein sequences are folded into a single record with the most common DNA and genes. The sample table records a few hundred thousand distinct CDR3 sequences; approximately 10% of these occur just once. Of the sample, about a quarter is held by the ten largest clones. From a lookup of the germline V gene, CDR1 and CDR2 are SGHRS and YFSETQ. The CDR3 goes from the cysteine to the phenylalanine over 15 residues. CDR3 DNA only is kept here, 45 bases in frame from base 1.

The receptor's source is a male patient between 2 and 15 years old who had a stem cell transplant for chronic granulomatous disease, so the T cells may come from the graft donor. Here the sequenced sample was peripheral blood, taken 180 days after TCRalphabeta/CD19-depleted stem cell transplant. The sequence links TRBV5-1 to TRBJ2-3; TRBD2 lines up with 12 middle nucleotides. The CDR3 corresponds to CASSSSGGAQDMQYF. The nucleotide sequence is TGCGCCAGCAGCTCTAGCGGGGGGGCGCAAGATATGCAGTATTTT.